The 5 T cell receptor beta chains presented below share a single source sample, sequenced in a study of monozygotic twins with inflammatory bowel disease. Following a re-call of the 5' RACE reads, TCRdb has one entry per CDR3 protein and lacks DNA. Here the sample table reports fewer than 550,000 distinct CDR3 sequences. Sequencing used blood. The receptors were gathered from a human donor with ulcerative colitis or Crohn's disease, or a healthy co-twin of an affected twin (not recorded which).

This sequence joins TRBV6-5 and TRBJ2-7. The CDR3 totals 16 residues. The germline V gene has CDR1 MNHEY and CDR2 SVGAGI. The CDR3: CASSYSRGGSPYEQYF.

CDR3 sequence: CASSPRLAGGWGGNEQFF. The chain combines TRBV4-3 with TRBJ2-1; TCRdb picks TRBD2, but there is no DNA to check that call. The CDR3 is made up of 18 amino acids. Germline V lookup: CDR1 LGHNA, CDR2 YSLEER.

The V call is TRBV6-5, the J call TRBJ2-7; as DNA is missing, the TRBD2 call by TCRdb cannot be tested. Germline CDR1 is MNHEY and CDR2 is SVGAGI. CDR3 length equals 13 residues. This CDR3 reads CATGAGPHYEQYF.

CDR3 sequence: CATAGGALAEAFF. V is TRBV10-3 and J is TRBJ1-1; lacking DNA, the TRBD1 call made by TCRdb goes unchecked. This CDR3 has 13 amino acids. From germline, CDR1 is ENHRY and CDR2 SYGVKD.

This chain connects TRBV2 to TRBJ2-1; the D call of TRBD2 rests on TCRdb alone, since no DNA is present to check it. The length of the CDR3 is 14 residues. The germline CDR1 and CDR2 sequences are SNHLY and FYNNEI. CDR3 region: CASLLAGGYNEQFF.